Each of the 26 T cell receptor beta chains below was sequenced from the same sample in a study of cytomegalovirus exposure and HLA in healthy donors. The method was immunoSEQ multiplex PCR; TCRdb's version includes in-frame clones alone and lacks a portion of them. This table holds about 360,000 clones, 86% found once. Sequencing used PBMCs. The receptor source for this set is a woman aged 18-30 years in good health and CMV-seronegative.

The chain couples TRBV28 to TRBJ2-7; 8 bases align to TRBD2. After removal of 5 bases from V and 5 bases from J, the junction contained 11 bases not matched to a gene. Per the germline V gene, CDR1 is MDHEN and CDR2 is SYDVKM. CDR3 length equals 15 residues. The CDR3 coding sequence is TGTGCCAGCAGTCTATTCGGGGGGGGTCTGAACGAGCAGTACTTC. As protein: CASSLFGGGLNEQYF.

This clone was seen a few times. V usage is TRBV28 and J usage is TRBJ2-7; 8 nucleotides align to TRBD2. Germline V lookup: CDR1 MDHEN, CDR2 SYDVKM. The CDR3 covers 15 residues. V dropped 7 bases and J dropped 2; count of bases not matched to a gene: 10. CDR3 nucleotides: TGTGCCAGCAACCCCGGCGGGGGGCGGACCTACGAGCAGTACTTC. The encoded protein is CASNPGGGRTYEQYF.

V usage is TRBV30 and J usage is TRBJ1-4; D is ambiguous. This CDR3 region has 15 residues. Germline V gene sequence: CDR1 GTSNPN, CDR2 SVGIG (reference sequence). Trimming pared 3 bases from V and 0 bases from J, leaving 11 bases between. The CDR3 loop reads CAWSPPVATNEKLFF. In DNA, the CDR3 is TGTGCCTGGAGCCCCCCGGTCGCAACTAATGAAAAACTGTTTTTT.

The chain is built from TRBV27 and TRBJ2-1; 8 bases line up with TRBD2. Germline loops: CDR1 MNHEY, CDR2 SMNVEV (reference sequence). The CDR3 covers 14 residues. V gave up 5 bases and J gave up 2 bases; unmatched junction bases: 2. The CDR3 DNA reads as TGTGCCAGCAGTCGGACTAGCCCCTACAATGAGCAGTTCTTC. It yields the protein CASSRTSPYNEQFF.

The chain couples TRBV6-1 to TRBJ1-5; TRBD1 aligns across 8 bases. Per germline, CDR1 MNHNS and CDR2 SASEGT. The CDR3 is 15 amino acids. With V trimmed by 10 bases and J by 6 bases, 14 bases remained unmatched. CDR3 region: CATAGGQGAFQPQHF. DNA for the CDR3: TGTGCCACTGCTGGTGGTCAGGGGGCCTTTCAGCCCCAGCATTTT.

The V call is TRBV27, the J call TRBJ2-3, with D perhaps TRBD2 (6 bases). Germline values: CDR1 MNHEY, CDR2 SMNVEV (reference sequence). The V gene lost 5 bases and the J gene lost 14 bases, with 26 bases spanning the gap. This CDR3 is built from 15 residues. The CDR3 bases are TGTGCCAGCAGTCCCTCCTCGGGCGGGACGGCCCGCGGGTATTTT. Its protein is CASSPSSGGTARGYF.

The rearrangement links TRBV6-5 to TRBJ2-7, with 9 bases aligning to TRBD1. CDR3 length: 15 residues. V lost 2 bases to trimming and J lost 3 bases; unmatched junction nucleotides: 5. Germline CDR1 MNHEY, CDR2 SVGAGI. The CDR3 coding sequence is TGTGCCAGCAGTTACGTCGGGACAGGGATCTACGAGCAGTACTTC. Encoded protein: CASSYVGTGIYEQYF.

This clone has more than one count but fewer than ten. CDR3 residues: CASSILETNTGELFF. The CDR3 bases are TGTGCCAGTAGTATACTGGAGACGAACACCGGGGAGCTGTTTTTT. This chain uses TRBV19 with TRBJ2-2; no definite D call. The V end was cut by 2 bases, the J end by 0 bases, with 7 bases between. Looked up from germline, CDR1 is LNHDA and CDR2 is SQIVND (reference sequence). The CDR3 covers 15 residues. The full variable domain, completed using reference TRBV19 and TRBJ2-2, is DGGITQSPKYLFRKEGQNVTLSCEQNLNHDAMYWYRQDPGQGLRLIYYSQIVNDFQKGDIAEGYSVSREKKESFPLTVTSAQKNPTAFYLCASSILETNTGELFFGEGSRLTVL.

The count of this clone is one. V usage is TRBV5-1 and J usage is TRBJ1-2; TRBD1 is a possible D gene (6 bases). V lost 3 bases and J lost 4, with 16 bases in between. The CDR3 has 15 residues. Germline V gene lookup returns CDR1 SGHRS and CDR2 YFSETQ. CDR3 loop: CASSSTGTRVYGYTF. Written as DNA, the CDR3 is TGCGCCAGCAGCTCAACCGGGACACGAGTCTATGGCTACACCTTC.

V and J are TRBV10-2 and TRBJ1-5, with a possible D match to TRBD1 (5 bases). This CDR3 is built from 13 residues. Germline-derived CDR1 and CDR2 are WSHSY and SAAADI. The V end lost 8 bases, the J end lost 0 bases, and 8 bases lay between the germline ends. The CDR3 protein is CASGGGSNQPQHF. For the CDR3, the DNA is TGCGCCAGCGGGGGGGGTAGCAATCAGCCCCAGCATTTT.

The CDR3, as DNA: TGTGCCAGCGGGGACAGCCCTAAGGGACCGTACGAGCAGTACTTC. Its translation is CASGDSPKGPYEQYF. The V call is TRBV7-2, the J call TRBJ2-7, with TRBD1 matching over 7 bases. V dropped 8 bases and J dropped 4; count of bases not matched to a gene: 14. The CDR3 covers 15 residues. Germline CDR1 and CDR2: SGHTA and FQGNSA.

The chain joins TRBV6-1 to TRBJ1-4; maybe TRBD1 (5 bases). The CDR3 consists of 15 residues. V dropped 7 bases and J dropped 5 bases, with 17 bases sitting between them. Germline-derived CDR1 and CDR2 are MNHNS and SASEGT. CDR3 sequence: CASNHAQGGNEKLFF. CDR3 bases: TGTGCCAGCAATCACGCGCAGGGAGGAAATGAAAAACTGTTTTTT.

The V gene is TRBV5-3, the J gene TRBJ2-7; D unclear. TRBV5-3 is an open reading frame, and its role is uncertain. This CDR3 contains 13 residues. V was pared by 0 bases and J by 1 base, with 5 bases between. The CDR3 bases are TGTGCCAGAAGCTTGGATCGGTCCTACGAGCAGTACTTC. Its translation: CARSLDRSYEQYF.

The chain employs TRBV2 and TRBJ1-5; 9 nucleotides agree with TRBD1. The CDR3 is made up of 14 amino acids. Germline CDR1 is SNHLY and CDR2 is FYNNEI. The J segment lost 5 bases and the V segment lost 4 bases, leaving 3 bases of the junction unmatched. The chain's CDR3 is CASSVWTGDQPQHF. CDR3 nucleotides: TGTGCCAGCAGTGTATGGACAGGGGATCAGCCCCAGCATTTT.

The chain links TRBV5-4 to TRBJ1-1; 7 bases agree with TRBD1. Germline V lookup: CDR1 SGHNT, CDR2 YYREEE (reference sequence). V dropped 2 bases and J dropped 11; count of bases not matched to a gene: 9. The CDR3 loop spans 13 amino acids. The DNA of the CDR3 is TGTGCCAGCAGCTTTACACAGGGGAGTGAGGCTTTCTTT. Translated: CASSFTQGSEAFF. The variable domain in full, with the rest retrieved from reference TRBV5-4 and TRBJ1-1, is ETGVTQSPTHLIKTRGQQVTLRCSSQSGHNTVSWYQQALGQGPQFIFQYYREEENGRGNFPPRFSGLQFPNYSSELNVNALELDDSALYLCASSFTQGSEAFFGQGTRLTVV.

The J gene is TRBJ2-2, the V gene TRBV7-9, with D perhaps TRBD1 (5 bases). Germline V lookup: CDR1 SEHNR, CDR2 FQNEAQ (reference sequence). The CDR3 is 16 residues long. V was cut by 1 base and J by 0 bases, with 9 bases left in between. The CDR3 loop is CASSLVPRANTGELFF. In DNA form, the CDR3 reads TGTGCCAGCAGCTTAGTACCCAGGGCGAACACCGGGGAGCTGTTTTTT.

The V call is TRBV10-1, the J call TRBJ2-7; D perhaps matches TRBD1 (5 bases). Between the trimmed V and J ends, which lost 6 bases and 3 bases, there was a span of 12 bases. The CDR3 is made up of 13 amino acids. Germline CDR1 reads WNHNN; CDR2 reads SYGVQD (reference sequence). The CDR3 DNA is TGCGCCAGCAGCCAGGGATTAGTCTACGAGCAGTACTTC. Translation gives CASSQGLVYEQYF.

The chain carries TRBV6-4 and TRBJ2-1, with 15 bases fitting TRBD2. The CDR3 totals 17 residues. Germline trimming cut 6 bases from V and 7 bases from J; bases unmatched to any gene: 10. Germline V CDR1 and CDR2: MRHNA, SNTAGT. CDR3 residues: CASSATGLAGGGNEQFF. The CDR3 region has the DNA TGTGCCAGCAGCGCAACGGGACTAGCGGGAGGAGGTAATGAGCAGTTCTTC.

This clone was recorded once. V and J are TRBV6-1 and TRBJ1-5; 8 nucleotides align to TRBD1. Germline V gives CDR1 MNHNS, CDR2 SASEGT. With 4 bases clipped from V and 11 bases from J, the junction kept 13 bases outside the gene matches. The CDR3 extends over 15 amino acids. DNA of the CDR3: TGTGCCAGCAGTGCCGAAGGGACAGGCCTTCGCGCCCAGCATTTT. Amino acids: CASSAEGTGLRAQHF.

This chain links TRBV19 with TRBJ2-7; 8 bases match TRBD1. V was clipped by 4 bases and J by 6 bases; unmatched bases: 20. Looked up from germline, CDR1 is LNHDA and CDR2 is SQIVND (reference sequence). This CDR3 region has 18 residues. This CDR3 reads CASSRNGTGGLGYCEQYF. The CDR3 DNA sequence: TGTGCCAGTAGTAGGAATGGGACAGGTGGTCTGGGCTACTGCGAGCAGTACTTC.

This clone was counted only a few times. The CDR3 here is CASSQELSGVYTF. The CDR3 nucleotides read TGCGCCAGCAGCCAAGAATTGAGCGGGGTCTACACCTTC. V gene TRBV4-1 combines with J gene TRBJ1-2, with unresolved D. V was clipped by 0 bases and J by 10 bases, with 12 bases between them. Germline-derived CDR1 and CDR2 are MGHRA and YSYEKL. The CDR3 contains 13 residues.

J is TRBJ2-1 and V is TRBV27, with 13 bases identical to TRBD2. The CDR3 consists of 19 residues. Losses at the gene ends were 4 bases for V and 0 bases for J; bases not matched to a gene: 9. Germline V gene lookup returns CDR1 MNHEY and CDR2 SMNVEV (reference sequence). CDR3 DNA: TGTGCCAGCAGTTCTCCGGGACTAGCGGGGCCCTACTCCTACAATGAGCAGTTCTTC. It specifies CASSSPGLAGPYSYNEQFF.

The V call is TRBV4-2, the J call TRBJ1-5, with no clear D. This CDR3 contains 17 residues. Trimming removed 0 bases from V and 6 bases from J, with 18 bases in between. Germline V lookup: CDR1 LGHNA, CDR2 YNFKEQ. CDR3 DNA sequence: TGTGCCAGCAGCCAAGATAAGAGGGTAACGGAGACTCAGCCCCAGCATTTT. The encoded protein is CASSQDKRVTETQPQHF.

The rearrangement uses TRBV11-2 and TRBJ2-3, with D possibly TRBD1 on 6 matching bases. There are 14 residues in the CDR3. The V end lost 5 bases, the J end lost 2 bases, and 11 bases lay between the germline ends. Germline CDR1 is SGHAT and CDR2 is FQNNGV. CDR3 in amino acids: CASSQPGHTDTQYF. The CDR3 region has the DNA TGTGCCAGCAGCCAGCCGGGACACACAGATACGCAGTATTTT.

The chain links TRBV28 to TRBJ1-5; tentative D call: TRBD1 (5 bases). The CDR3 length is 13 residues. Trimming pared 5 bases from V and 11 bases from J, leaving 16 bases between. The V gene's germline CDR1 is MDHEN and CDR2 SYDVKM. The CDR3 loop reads CASSTGTRGTQHF. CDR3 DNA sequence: TGTGCCAGCAGTACCGGGACCCGGGGGACCCAGCATTTT.

The CDR3 is CASSFNQVRNIQYF. The CDR3 DNA reads as TGTGCCAGCAGCTTTAACCAAGTCAGGAACATTCAGTACTTC. The V call is TRBV5-4, the J call TRBJ2-4; D is ambiguous. The CDR3 extends over 14 amino acids. Trimming pared 2 bases from V and 7 bases from J, leaving 13 bases between. CDR1 SGHNT and CDR2 YYREEE come from the germline V gene (reference sequence).